These T cell receptor beta chains were read from a single sample in a study of shared clonotypes between healthy human individuals. The data were produced by immunoSEQ multiplex PCR, yet TCRdb's version contains in-frame clones alone and is incomplete. The data show roughly 2.6 million clones, around 90% seen once. Sequenced input: naive CD4+ T cells sorted from blood. These receptors originate from a man between 18 and 35 years old in good health. CDR3s include the opening cysteine and the closing phenylalanine or tryptophan. The order of the fields is J gene, clone size, D gene, V gene, CDR3 DNA, CDR3 protein. The D gene is left open where the match is weak. Clone size is not always given. Where it is, it says once, few, many or a class for expanded clones.

j_call: TRBJ2-7; clone_size: -; d_call: TRBD2; v_call: TRBV6-5; cdr3_nt: TGTGCCAGCAGCCCGGGGGGACTAGCGACCTACGAGCAGTACTTC; cdr3_aa: CASSPGGLATYEQYF
j_call: TRBJ2-7; clone_size: -; d_call: -; v_call: TRBV5-1; cdr3_nt: TGCGCCAGCAGCCCCAGTACAGGGTCCTACGAGCAGTACTTC; cdr3_aa: CASSPSTGSYEQYF
j_call: TRBJ2-7; clone_size: -; d_call: -; v_call: TRBV18; cdr3_nt: TGTGCCAGCTCACACAGGGACGCCTCCTACGAGCAGTACTTC; cdr3_aa: CASSHRDASYEQYF
j_call: TRBJ2-7; clone_size: -; d_call: -; v_call: TRBV2; cdr3_nt: TGTGCCAGCAGTGAACGACCGATTCGATCCTACGAGCAGTACTTC; cdr3_aa: CASSERPIRSYEQYF
j_call: TRBJ2-1; clone_size: -; d_call: TRBD1; v_call: TRBV10-1; cdr3_nt: TGCGCCAGCGGGGGAGACAGGGTCTACAATGAGCAGTTCTTC; cdr3_aa: CASGGDRVYNEQFF
j_call: TRBJ1-2; clone_size: -; d_call: -; v_call: TRBV4-1; cdr3_nt: TGCGCCAGCAGCCAAGATAACCAGGCGGTTCTCTATGGCTACACCTTC; cdr3_aa: CASSQDNQAVLYGYTF
j_call: TRBJ1-6; clone_size: few; d_call: TRBD1; v_call: TRBV6-1; cdr3_nt: TGTGCCAGCTCTCCCTACCAGGGGGCACGGTCACCCCTCCACTTT; cdr3_aa: CASSPYQGARSPLHF
j_call: TRBJ2-3; clone_size: -; d_call: -; v_call: TRBV28; cdr3_nt: TGTGCCATCCTGAGAGGGGGAACAGATACGCAGTATTTT; cdr3_aa: CAILRGGTDTQYF
j_call: TRBJ2-7; clone_size: -; d_call: TRBD1; v_call: TRBV5-1; cdr3_nt: TGCGCCAGCAGCCACTATACAGGGGGCTACGAGCAGTACTTC; cdr3_aa: CASSHYTGGYEQYF
j_call: TRBJ2-2; clone_size: -; d_call: TRBD2; v_call: TRBV7-2; cdr3_nt: TGTGCCAGCAGCTTAGTGGTAGCGGGGTCCGTCGGGGAGCTGTTTTTT; cdr3_aa: CASSLVVAGSVGELFF
j_call: TRBJ2-7; clone_size: -; d_call: TRBD1; v_call: TRBV15; cdr3_nt: TGTGCCACCAGCAGTGCACCGGGACAGGATGTCTTGTTGTCCTACGAGCAGTACTTC; cdr3_aa: CATSSAPGQDVLLSYEQYF
j_call: TRBJ2-3; clone_size: -; d_call: -; v_call: TRBV7-3; cdr3_nt: TGTGCCAGCAGCTCGGGGATGAGCACAGATACGCAGTATTTT; cdr3_aa: CASSSGMSTDTQYF
j_call: TRBJ1-2; clone_size: -; d_call: -; v_call: TRBV5-5; cdr3_nt: TGTGCCAGCAGCTTGATGCGAGATAACTATGGCTACACCTTC; cdr3_aa: CASSLMRDNYGYTF
j_call: TRBJ2-7; clone_size: -; d_call: -; v_call: TRBV7-9; cdr3_nt: TGTGCCAGCAGCTTATTCAGGGGCGAGCAGTACTTC; cdr3_aa: CASSLFRGEQYF
j_call: TRBJ1-6; clone_size: -; d_call: -; v_call: TRBV21-1; cdr3_nt: TGTGCCAGCAGCAGCACAGGGGTAGGGAATTCACCCCTCCACTTT; cdr3_aa: CASSSTGVGNSPLHF
j_call: TRBJ1-1; clone_size: -; d_call: -; v_call: TRBV7-9; cdr3_nt: TGTGCCAGCAGCTTTATGGGGAGAACAGGGCTGAACACTGAAGCTTTCTTT; cdr3_aa: CASSFMGRTGLNTEAFF
j_call: TRBJ2-7; clone_size: few; d_call: -; v_call: TRBV5-4; cdr3_nt: TGTGCCAGCAGCTTGGAGTACAGTCCCTACGAGCAGTACTTC; cdr3_aa: CASSLEYSPYEQYF
j_call: TRBJ1-5; clone_size: few; d_call: TRBD1; v_call: TRBV30; cdr3_nt: TGTGCCTGGGGGACACAGGGGAATCAGCCCCAGCATTTT; cdr3_aa: CAWGTQGNQPQHF
j_call: TRBJ1-1; clone_size: few; d_call: TRBD1; v_call: TRBV30; cdr3_nt: TGTGCCTGGAGTCCCTCCGGGACAGCGAACACTGAAGCTTTCTTT; cdr3_aa: CAWSPSGTANTEAFF
j_call: TRBJ2-3; clone_size: once; d_call: -; v_call: TRBV9; cdr3_nt: TGTGCCAGCAGCCAGCTAGGGATGAGCACAGATACGCAGTATTTT; cdr3_aa: CASSQLGMSTDTQYF
j_call: TRBJ1-4; clone_size: -; d_call: TRBD1; v_call: TRBV19; cdr3_nt: TGTGCCAGTAGTAGGGGACAGTACCCTTCAACTAATGAAAAACTGTTTTTT; cdr3_aa: CASSRGQYPSTNEKLFF
j_call: TRBJ2-5; clone_size: -; d_call: TRBD1; v_call: TRBV30; cdr3_nt: TGTGCCGGGAAGGGACAGAACAAAGAGACCCAGTACTTC; cdr3_aa: CAGKGQNKETQYF
j_call: TRBJ1-5; clone_size: once; d_call: TRBD1; v_call: TRBV5-6; cdr3_nt: TGTGCCAGCAGTTTAAAGGACAGGGGCAATCAGCCCCAGCATTTT; cdr3_aa: CASSLKDRGNQPQHF
j_call: TRBJ2-2; clone_size: -; d_call: TRBD2; v_call: TRBV2; cdr3_nt: TGTGCCAGCAGCGGGACTAGCGGAAACACCGGGGAGCTGTTTTTT; cdr3_aa: CASSGTSGNTGELFF
j_call: TRBJ2-7; clone_size: -; d_call: -; v_call: TRBV9; cdr3_nt: TGTGCCAGCAGCATCACTGGGGGCTGGGAGCAGTACTTC; cdr3_aa: CASSITGGWEQYF
j_call: TRBJ1-2; clone_size: -; d_call: -; v_call: TRBV6-5; cdr3_nt: TGTGCCAGTACTACCAGGGCTAGGAACAATGGCTACACCTTC; cdr3_aa: CASTTRARNNGYTF
j_call: TRBJ1-1; clone_size: -; d_call: -; v_call: TRBV6-5; cdr3_nt: TGTGCCAGCAGTTCATACGGGGGGAACGCTGAAGCTTTCTTT; cdr3_aa: CASSSYGGNAEAFF
j_call: TRBJ1-1; clone_size: -; d_call: TRBD1; v_call: TRBV6-5; cdr3_nt: TGTGCCAGCAGTTACGGGGGGGACAGGGTTACTGAAGCTTTCTTT; cdr3_aa: CASSYGGDRVTEAFF
j_call: TRBJ1-1; clone_size: -; d_call: -; v_call: TRBV29-1; cdr3_nt: TGCAGCGTATGGGGTGGCACTGAAGCTTTCTTT; cdr3_aa: CSVWGGTEAFF
j_call: TRBJ1-2; clone_size: -; d_call: -; v_call: TRBV5-4; cdr3_nt: TGTGCCAGCAGCTTGGCCGGCCGAACTAACTATGGCTACACCTTC; cdr3_aa: CASSLAGRTNYGYTF
j_call: TRBJ2-1; clone_size: -; d_call: -; v_call: TRBV30; cdr3_nt: TGTGCCTGGAGTCCCGGACTAACGCGAAATGAGCAGTTCTTC; cdr3_aa: CAWSPGLTRNEQFF
j_call: TRBJ2-3; clone_size: -; d_call: -; v_call: TRBV4-3; cdr3_nt: TGCGCCAGCAGCCAAGTAGGGGGGGGTACAGATACGCAGTATTTT; cdr3_aa: CASSQVGGGTDTQYF
j_call: TRBJ2-3; clone_size: -; d_call: TRBD2; v_call: TRBV9; cdr3_nt: TGTGCCAGCAGCCCAAACGTAGCGGGAGGCACAGATACGCAGTATTTT; cdr3_aa: CASSPNVAGGTDTQYF
j_call: TRBJ2-7; clone_size: once; d_call: -; v_call: TRBV29-1; cdr3_nt: TGCAGCGTTGGTAGCGGTTCCTACGAGCAGTACTTC; cdr3_aa: CSVGSGSYEQYF
j_call: TRBJ2-5; clone_size: -; d_call: TRBD2; v_call: TRBV4-1; cdr3_nt: TGCGCCAGCAGCACTCGGACTAGCGGGGAAGAGACCCAGTACTTC; cdr3_aa: CASSTRTSGEETQYF
j_call: TRBJ1-1; clone_size: -; d_call: -; v_call: TRBV2; cdr3_nt: TGTGCCAGCAGTGCTACGGACCGGACGAACACTGAAGCTTTCTTT; cdr3_aa: CASSATDRTNTEAFF
j_call: TRBJ2-1; clone_size: once; d_call: TRBD2; v_call: TRBV7-9; cdr3_nt: TGTGCCAGCAGCCTCGGGACTAGCTACAATGAGCAGTTCTTC; cdr3_aa: CASSLGTSYNEQFF
j_call: TRBJ2-7; clone_size: -; d_call: TRBD1; v_call: TRBV5-5; cdr3_nt: TGTGCCAGCAGCTGGACAGGGGCGGGTGAGCAGTACTTC; cdr3_aa: CASSWTGAGEQYF
j_call: TRBJ2-1; clone_size: -; d_call: -; v_call: TRBV7-9; cdr3_nt: TGTGCCAGCAGCTTAGTAGCGGAATACAATGAGCAGTTCTTC; cdr3_aa: CASSLVAEYNEQFF
j_call: TRBJ2-3; clone_size: -; d_call: -; v_call: TRBV5-4; cdr3_nt: TGTGCCAGCAGCCGAGCTAGCACAGATACGCAGTATTTT; cdr3_aa: CASSRASTDTQYF
j_call: TRBJ1-1; clone_size: -; d_call: -; v_call: TRBV27; cdr3_nt: TGTGCCAGCAGTCAAACAGCGCTGAACACTGAAGCTTTCTTT; cdr3_aa: CASSQTALNTEAFF
j_call: TRBJ1-2; clone_size: -; d_call: TRBD1; v_call: TRBV29-1; cdr3_nt: TGCAGCGGTCACCGGGACAGGGACCTTTCTAACTATGGCTACACCTTC; cdr3_aa: CSGHRDRDLSNYGYTF
j_call: TRBJ2-7; clone_size: once; d_call: -; v_call: TRBV28; cdr3_nt: TGTGCCAGCCGAAGTGGGGGATTAACCTACGAGCAGTACTTC; cdr3_aa: CASRSGGLTYEQYF
j_call: TRBJ2-1; clone_size: -; d_call: -; v_call: TRBV7-6; cdr3_nt: TGTGCCAGCAGCTTAGTCCGTTACAATGAGCAGTTCTTC; cdr3_aa: CASSLVRYNEQFF
j_call: TRBJ1-1; clone_size: few; d_call: TRBD1; v_call: TRBV28; cdr3_nt: TGTGCCAGCAGGCCCGGACAGGGGGCAGCTTTCTTT; cdr3_aa: CASRPGQGAAFF
j_call: TRBJ1-5; clone_size: -; d_call: TRBD1; v_call: TRBV5-4; cdr3_nt: TGTGCCAGCAGCTTGGACAGGGGACCTAGTCAGCCCCAGCATTTT; cdr3_aa: CASSLDRGPSQPQHF
j_call: TRBJ1-6; clone_size: -; d_call: -; v_call: TRBV5-1; cdr3_nt: TGCGCCAGCAGCTTGGCTTCAGCGGGGACAAATTCACCCCTCCACTTT; cdr3_aa: CASSLASAGTNSPLHF
j_call: TRBJ1-6; clone_size: -; d_call: -; v_call: TRBV21-1; cdr3_nt: TGTGCCAGCAGCCAAGAGACAGACTATAATTCACCCCTCCACTTT; cdr3_aa: CASSQETDYNSPLHF
j_call: TRBJ1-1; clone_size: -; d_call: -; v_call: TRBV9; cdr3_nt: TGTGCCAGCAGCGTAGGAGCGAACACTGAAGCTTTCTTT; cdr3_aa: CASSVGANTEAFF
j_call: TRBJ1-1; clone_size: once; d_call: TRBD1; v_call: TRBV18; cdr3_nt: TGTGCCAGCTCGGGTGCAACAGGGGGGAACACTGAAGCTTTCTTT; cdr3_aa: CASSGATGGNTEAFF